Sequencing of this T cell receptor beta chain was carried out in a study of cytomegalovirus exposure and HLA in healthy donors. The study's findings and limits: Fewer N-insertions (relative to the approximately 700-donor mean) were reportedly seen in an Asian-associated ancestry cluster in a later analysis. The majority of CMV-associated TCR beta chains were reported as apparently HLA-restricted in a later analysis.

For this clone: Its antigen is not identified.

PCR used 60 Vbeta primers and 13 Jbeta primers. Measured with immunoSEQ multiplex PCR; TCRdb has only the in-frame clones, and not every one. Of about 130,000 clones listed, around 78% are singletons. Germline V lookup: CDR1 MNHEY, CDR2 SMNVEV (reference sequence). The CDR3 spans 15 residues. The ends lost 5 bases at V and 4 bases at J; junction bases unmatched: 6. The receptor was isolated from a woman between 45 and 65 years old in good health and CMV-seronegative. V is TRBV27 and J is TRBJ2-7, with 12 bases aligning to TRBD1. The specimen sequenced was PBMCs. Here the CDR3 reads CASSPGTGGGYEQYF. In DNA form, the CDR3 reads TGTGCCAGCAGTCCAGGGACAGGGGGCGGTTACGAGCAGTACTTC.